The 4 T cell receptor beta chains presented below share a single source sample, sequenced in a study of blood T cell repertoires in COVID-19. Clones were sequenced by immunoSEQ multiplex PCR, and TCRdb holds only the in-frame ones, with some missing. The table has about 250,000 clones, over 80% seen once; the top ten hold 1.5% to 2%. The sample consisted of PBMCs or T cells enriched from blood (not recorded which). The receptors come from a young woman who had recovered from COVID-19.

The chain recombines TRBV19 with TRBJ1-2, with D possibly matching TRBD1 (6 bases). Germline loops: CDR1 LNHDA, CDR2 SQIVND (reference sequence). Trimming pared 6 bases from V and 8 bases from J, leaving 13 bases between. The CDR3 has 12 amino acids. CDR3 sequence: CASRSGVRGYTF. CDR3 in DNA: TGTGCCAGTAGATCAGGGGTTCGCGGCTACACCTTC.

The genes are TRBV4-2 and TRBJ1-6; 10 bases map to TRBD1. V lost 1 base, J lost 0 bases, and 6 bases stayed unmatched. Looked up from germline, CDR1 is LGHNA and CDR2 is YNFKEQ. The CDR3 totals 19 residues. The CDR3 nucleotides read TGTGCCAGCAGCCAAGGGAGGGACAGGGGAAGCTCCTATAATTCACCCCTCCACTTT. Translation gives CASSQGRDRGSSYNSPLHF.

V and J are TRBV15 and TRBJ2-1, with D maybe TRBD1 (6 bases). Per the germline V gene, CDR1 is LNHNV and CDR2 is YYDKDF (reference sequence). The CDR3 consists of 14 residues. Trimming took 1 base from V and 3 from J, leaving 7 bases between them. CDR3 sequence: CATSRGGLYNEQFF. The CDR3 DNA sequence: TGTGCCACCAGCAGAGGGGGGCTCTACAATGAGCAGTTCTTC.

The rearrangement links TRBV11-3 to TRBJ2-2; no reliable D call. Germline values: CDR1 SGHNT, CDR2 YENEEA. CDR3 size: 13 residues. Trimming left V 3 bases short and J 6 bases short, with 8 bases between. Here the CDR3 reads CASSFTTAGELFF. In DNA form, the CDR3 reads TGTGCCAGCAGCTTTACCACGGCCGGGGAGCTGTTTTTT. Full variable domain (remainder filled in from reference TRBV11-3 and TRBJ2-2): EAGVVQSPRYKIIEKKQPVAFWCNPISGHNTLYWYLQNLGQGPELLIRYENEEAVDDSQLPKDRFSAERLKGVDSTLKIQPAELGDSAVYLCASSFTTAGELFFGEGSRLTVL.